What follows are 24 T cell receptor beta chains derived from one specimen sequenced in a study of T cell responses to AZD1222 COVID-19 vaccine. Sequencing used immunoSEQ multiplex PCR; TCRdb keeps in-frame clones, though not all of them. The data show around 150,000 clones, with more than 75% seen just once and 4.1% held by the top ten. The material was peripheral blood, obtained on day 0 of AZD1222 vaccination. These TCRs come from an adult in good health.

This chain joins TRBV5-4 and TRBJ2-3; 9 bases line up with TRBD1. Germline values: CDR1 SGHNT, CDR2 YYREEE (reference sequence). V shed 2 bases, J shed 0 bases, and the junction held 7 bases outside the gene matches. This CDR3 has 17 residues. CDR3 loop: CASSFPGTGLSTDTQYF. The DNA for the CDR3 is TGTGCCAGCAGCTTTCCCGGGACAGGGCTCAGCACAGATACGCAGTATTTT. The full variable domain, its missing parts supplied by reference TRBV5-4 and TRBJ2-3, is ETGVTQSPTHLIKTRGQQVTLRCSSQSGHNTVSWYQQALGQGPQFIFQYYREEENGRGNFPPRFSGLQFPNYSSELNVNALELDDSALYLCASSFPGTGLSTDTQYFGPGTRLTVL.

The chain has TRBV19 and TRBJ1-2; a possible D gene is TRBD1 (6 bases). V gave up 1 base and J gave up 0 bases, with 9 bases separating them. CDR3 size: 15 residues. CDR1 is LNHDA and CDR2 is SQIVND in the germline V gene (reference sequence). The CDR3 nucleotides are TGTGCCAGTAGTATAGCCGGGACACCTAACTATGGCTACACCTTC. Amino acids: CASSIAGTPNYGYTF. The whole variable domain, remainder taken from reference TRBV19 and TRBJ1-2, is DGGITQSPKYLFRKEGQNVTLSCEQNLNHDAMYWYRQDPGQGLRLIYYSQIVNDFQKGDIAEGYSVSREKKESFPLTVTSAQKNPTAFYLCASSIAGTPNYGYTFGSGTRLTVV.

The rearrangement links TRBV28 to TRBJ1-1, with D possibly matching TRBD1 (5 bases). CDR3 size: 14 residues. Germline values: CDR1 MDHEN, CDR2 SYDVKM. V dropped 4 bases and J dropped 4 bases, with 13 bases sitting between them. The CDR3 protein is CASSSHQGVTEAFF. DNA for the CDR3: TGTGCCAGCAGTTCCCACCAGGGTGTCACTGAAGCTTTCTTT.

This chain links TRBV12-1 with TRBJ1-1. TRBV12-1 is a recognized pseudogene. The CDR3 totals 15 residues. The CDR3 sequence: CASSLPGGMNTEAFF. The CDR3 bases are TGTGCCAGCAGCCTACCGGGAGGGATGAACACTGAAGCTTTCTTT.

This chain uses TRBV5-4 with TRBJ1-3; D perhaps matches TRBD1 (5 bases). This CDR3 contains 17 residues. V shed 0 bases and J shed 0 bases, with 13 bases lying between them. The germline CDR1 and CDR2 sequences are SGHNT and YYREEE (reference sequence). CDR3 DNA: TGTGCCAGCAGCTTGGGGGGGGACGGGTACTCTGGAAACACCATATATTTT. Translated, it gives CASSLGGDGYSGNTIYF.

The J gene is TRBJ2-3, the V gene TRBV29-1; a weak D match, TRBD1 (7 bases). This CDR3 spans 13 amino acids. CDR1 is SQVTM and CDR2 is ANQGSEA in the germline V gene. Between the trimmed V and J ends, which lost 6 bases and 5 bases, there was a span of 15 bases. CDR3 nucleotides: TGCAGCGTGTCCGGAGGGGGCATAGATACGCAGTATTTT. It codes for CSVSGGGIDTQYF.

The table lists this clone with a count of one. The chain carries TRBV30 and TRBJ1-2, with a weak D call TRBD1 (6 bases). V lost 6 bases to trimming and J lost 0 bases, with 14 bases between them. CDR1 is GTSNPN and CDR2 is SVGIG in the germline V gene (reference sequence). The CDR3 loop spans 14 amino acids. Here the CDR3 reads CACRDKLTNYGYTF. CDR3 in DNA: TGTGCCTGCCGGGACAAACTCACTAACTATGGCTACACCTTC.

This rearrangement joins TRBV30 to TRBJ2-2; D not certain. V was trimmed by 2 bases and J by 6 bases, leaving 22 bases between them. This CDR3 is built from 17 residues. Germline V CDR1 and CDR2: GTSNPN, SVGIG (reference sequence). The CDR3 region has the DNA TGTGCCTGGAGTTGGCCCAGGCCTGTCACGGGCGCCGGGGAGCTGTTTTTT. Translated: CAWSWPRPVTGAGELFF. The entire variable domain, with the rest obtained from reference TRBV30 and TRBJ2-2, is as follows: SQTIHQWPATLVQPVGSPLSLECTVEGTSNPNLYWYRQAAGRGLQLLFYSVGIGQISSEVPQNLSASRPQDRQFILSSKKLLLSDSGFYLCAWSWPRPVTGAGELFFGEGSRLTVL.

The gene calls are TRBV30 and TRBJ1-6; 9 bases match TRBD1. V dropped 2 bases and J dropped 9; count of bases not matched to a gene: 5. Germline-derived CDR1 and CDR2 are GTSNPN and SVGIG (reference sequence). This CDR3 contains 14 residues. The CDR3 DNA follows: TGTGCCTGGAGTCTGGGACAGGGTATTTCACCCCTCCACTTT. Its protein product is CAWSLGQGISPLHF.

V and J are TRBV5-4 and TRBJ2-6; D perhaps matches TRBD2 (6 bases). Germline CDR1 is SGHNT and CDR2 is YYREEE (reference sequence). Trimming removed 4 bases at V and 4 bases at J, with 12 bases between. The CDR3 has 15 residues. The CDR3 is CASSPQGRGANVLTF. As DNA, the CDR3 is TGTGCCAGCAGCCCCCAAGGGAGGGGGGCCAACGTCCTGACTTTC.

CDR3 sequence reads: CASSTGVGYEQYF. The CDR3 DNA follows: TGTGCCAGCAGCACAGGGGTTGGATACGAGCAGTACTTC. This chain connects TRBV27 to TRBJ2-7, with 7 bases lining up with TRBD1. Germline lookup yields CDR1 MNHEY and CDR2 SMNVEV (reference sequence). This CDR3 has 13 residues. V shed 6 bases, J shed 4 bases, and the junction held 6 bases outside the gene matches.

CDR3 protein: CASSLGFYNEQFF. The CDR3, as DNA: TGTGCCAGCAGCTTAGGCTTCTACAATGAGCAGTTCTTC. V gene TRBV7-2 combines with J gene TRBJ2-1; D call uncertain. The V and J ends lost 1 base and 3 bases respectively, with 4 bases between them. The germline V gene has CDR1 SGHTA and CDR2 FQGNSA. This CDR3 has 13 residues. Combining the CDR3 with reference TRBV7-2 and TRBJ2-1 gives the whole variable domain GAGVSQSPSNKVTEKGKDVELRCDPISGHTALYWYRQSLGQGLEFLIYFQGNSAPDKSGLPSDRFSAERTGGSVSTLTIQRTQQEDSAVYLCASSLGFYNEQFFGPGTRLTVL.

The sample holds one count of this clone. This chain links TRBV19 with TRBJ1-2; a possible D gene is TRBD1 (5 bases). There are 16 residues in the CDR3. V gave up 1 base and J gave up 3 bases, with 15 bases separating them. Germline V gene data show CDR1 as LNHDA and CDR2 as SQIVND (reference sequence). The DNA of the CDR3 is TGTGCCAGTAGTATAGCTAGTGGGGGAGTGGACTATGGCTACACCTTC. It codes for CASSIASGGVDYGYTF.

V gene TRBV11-2 combines with J gene TRBJ2-2; D perhaps matches TRBD1 (5 bases). The CDR3 contains 13 residues. V dropped 5 bases and J dropped 5 bases, with 9 bases sitting between them. The germline gives CDR1 SGHAT, CDR2 FQNNGV. CDR3 DNA: TGTGCCAGCAGCCTCTCAGGGACCGGGGAGCTGTTTTTT. Encoded protein: CASSLSGTGELFF.

This clone was seen only a few times. The chain recombines TRBV7-2 with TRBJ1-1, with TRBD1 as a possible D gene (5 bases). Trimming removed 4 bases at V and 1 base at J, with 13 bases between. The V gene's germline CDR1 is SGHTA and CDR2 FQGNSA. The CDR3 runs to 15 residues. The CDR3, as DNA: TGTGCCAGCAGCTCCCCAGGGATCGGGAACACTGAAGCTTTCTTT. It is translated as CASSSPGIGNTEAFF.

The chain uses TRBV5-5 and TRBJ1-5, with 7 bases fitting TRBD1. The CDR3 length is 15 residues. V dropped 0 bases and J dropped 4; count of bases not matched to a gene: 4. Per the germline V gene, CDR1 is SGHKS and CDR2 is YYEKEE (reference sequence). This CDR3 reads CASSLADRDNQPQHF. The CDR3 nucleotides are TGTGCCAGCAGCTTGGCCGACAGGGATAATCAGCCCCAGCATTTT.

This chain uses TRBV29-1 with TRBJ2-2, with 9 bases fitting TRBD1. The CDR3 has 13 residues. Germline loops: CDR1 SQVTM, CDR2 ANQGSEA. Trimming removed 6 bases from V and 4 bases from J; junction bases left unmatched: 3. The CDR3 here is CSVDRGSTGELFF. The CDR3, as DNA: TGCAGCGTGGACAGGGGATCCACCGGGGAGCTGTTTTTT.

The chain couples TRBV30 to TRBJ2-2; 7 nucleotides agree with TRBD1. CDR3 length: 13 residues. CDR1 GTSNPN and CDR2 SVGIG come from the germline V gene (reference sequence). V gave up 1 base and J gave up 7 bases; unmatched junction bases: 3. DNA for the CDR3: TGTGCCTGGAGTGGACAGGGTATCGGGGAGCTGTTTTTT. Translating it yields CAWSGQGIGELFF. The full variable domain, its missing parts supplied by reference TRBV30 and TRBJ2-2, is SQTIHQWPATLVQPVGSPLSLECTVEGTSNPNLYWYRQAAGRGLQLLFYSVGIGQISSEVPQNLSASRPQDRQFILSSKKLLLSDSGFYLCAWSGQGIGELFFGEGSRLTVL.

Only one count was recorded for this clone. This chain joins TRBV28 and TRBJ2-7, with TRBD1 identical over 9 bases. Germline V gene lookup returns CDR1 MDHEN and CDR2 SYDVKM. This CDR3 is 14 amino acids long. With V trimmed by 5 bases and J by 3 bases, 5 bases remained unmatched. CDR3 region: CASSGDRAGYEQYF. CDR3 DNA: TGTGCCAGCAGTGGGGACAGGGCAGGCTACGAGCAGTACTTC. Filled out from reference TRBV28 and TRBJ2-7, the complete variable domain reads DVKVTQSSRYLVKRTGEKVFLECVQDMDHENMFWYRQDPGLGLRLIYFSYDVKMKEKGDIPEGYSVSREKKERFSLILESASTNQTSMYLCASSGDRAGYEQYFGPGTRLTVT.

The J gene is TRBJ1-5, the V gene TRBV5-1, with D possibly being TRBD1 (6 bases). Trimming shortened V by 0 bases and J by 6 bases, and 13 bases separated the two germline ends. The CDR3 is 15 residues long. The V gene's germline CDR1 is SGHRS and CDR2 YFSETQ. The CDR3 region is CASSLDGGPGQPQHF. The CDR3 coding sequence is TGCGCCAGCAGCTTGGATGGGGGGCCCGGTCAGCCCCAGCATTTT.

The rearrangement uses TRBV28 and TRBJ2-3, with 7 bases fitting TRBD1. V shed 6 bases and J 0 bases; nucleotides not matched to a gene: 12. The germline V gene encodes CDR1 MDHEN and CDR2 SYDVKM. The CDR3 length is 17 residues. For the CDR3, the DNA is TGTGCCAGCAGCCCACCCCTGACAGGGACGAGCACAGATACGCAGTATTTT. Protein sequence: CASSPPLTGTSTDTQYF.

The chain links TRBV5-5 to TRBJ1-5; 9 nucleotides align to TRBD1. Germline V gene data show CDR1 as SGHKS and CDR2 as YYEKEE (reference sequence). This CDR3 has 14 residues. V shed 4 bases, J shed 4 bases, and the junction held 3 bases outside the gene matches. CDR3 loop: CASSGTGLNQPQHF. Here the CDR3 DNA reads TGTGCCAGCAGCGGGACAGGGCTGAATCAGCCCCAGCATTTT.

The J gene is TRBJ2-3, the V gene TRBV7-2; 10 bases are shared with TRBD2. The CDR3 runs 15 residues. Germline lookup yields CDR1 SGHTA and CDR2 FQGNSA. J lost 11 bases, V lost 1 base, and 9 bases had no gene match. CDR3 DNA sequence: TGTGCCAGCAGCTTAGGGTTAGCGGGGGGCCTGGGGCAGTATTTT. Protein sequence: CASSLGLAGGLGQYF.

The V and J genes are TRBV15 and TRBJ1-2; D is ambiguous. The V gene's germline CDR1 is LNHNV and CDR2 YYDKDF (reference sequence). V lost 5 bases and J lost 4, with 20 bases in between. The CDR3 has 16 amino acids. CDR3 in amino acids: CATSGPRGGGTYGYTF. The CDR3 DNA reads as TGTGCCACCAGCGGACCCCGGGGTGGCGGAACCTATGGCTACACCTTC.